This TCR beta chain was identified during a study of T cells after yellow fever vaccination. This CDR3 region has 14 residues. Trimming pared 4 bases from V and 1 base from J, leaving 11 bases between. From germline, CDR1 is SGDLS and CDR2 YYNGEE. A few counts support this clonotype. TCRdb itself ran the 5' RACE reads through MiXCR, one entry per CDR3 protein. The sample carries about 350,000 distinct CDR3 sequences, roughly 4.3% recorded once. The clonotype comes from a man aged 18 to 35 who received the YFV17D yellow fever vaccine. The sample in question was PBMCs, obtained 5 days after the yellow fever booster vaccination. The J gene is TRBJ1-1, the V gene TRBV9; the D is unclear. The CDR3: CASSPVPGNTEAFF. The CDR3 DNA reads TGTGCCAGCAGCCCAGTTCCCGGGAACACTGAAGCTTTCTTT.